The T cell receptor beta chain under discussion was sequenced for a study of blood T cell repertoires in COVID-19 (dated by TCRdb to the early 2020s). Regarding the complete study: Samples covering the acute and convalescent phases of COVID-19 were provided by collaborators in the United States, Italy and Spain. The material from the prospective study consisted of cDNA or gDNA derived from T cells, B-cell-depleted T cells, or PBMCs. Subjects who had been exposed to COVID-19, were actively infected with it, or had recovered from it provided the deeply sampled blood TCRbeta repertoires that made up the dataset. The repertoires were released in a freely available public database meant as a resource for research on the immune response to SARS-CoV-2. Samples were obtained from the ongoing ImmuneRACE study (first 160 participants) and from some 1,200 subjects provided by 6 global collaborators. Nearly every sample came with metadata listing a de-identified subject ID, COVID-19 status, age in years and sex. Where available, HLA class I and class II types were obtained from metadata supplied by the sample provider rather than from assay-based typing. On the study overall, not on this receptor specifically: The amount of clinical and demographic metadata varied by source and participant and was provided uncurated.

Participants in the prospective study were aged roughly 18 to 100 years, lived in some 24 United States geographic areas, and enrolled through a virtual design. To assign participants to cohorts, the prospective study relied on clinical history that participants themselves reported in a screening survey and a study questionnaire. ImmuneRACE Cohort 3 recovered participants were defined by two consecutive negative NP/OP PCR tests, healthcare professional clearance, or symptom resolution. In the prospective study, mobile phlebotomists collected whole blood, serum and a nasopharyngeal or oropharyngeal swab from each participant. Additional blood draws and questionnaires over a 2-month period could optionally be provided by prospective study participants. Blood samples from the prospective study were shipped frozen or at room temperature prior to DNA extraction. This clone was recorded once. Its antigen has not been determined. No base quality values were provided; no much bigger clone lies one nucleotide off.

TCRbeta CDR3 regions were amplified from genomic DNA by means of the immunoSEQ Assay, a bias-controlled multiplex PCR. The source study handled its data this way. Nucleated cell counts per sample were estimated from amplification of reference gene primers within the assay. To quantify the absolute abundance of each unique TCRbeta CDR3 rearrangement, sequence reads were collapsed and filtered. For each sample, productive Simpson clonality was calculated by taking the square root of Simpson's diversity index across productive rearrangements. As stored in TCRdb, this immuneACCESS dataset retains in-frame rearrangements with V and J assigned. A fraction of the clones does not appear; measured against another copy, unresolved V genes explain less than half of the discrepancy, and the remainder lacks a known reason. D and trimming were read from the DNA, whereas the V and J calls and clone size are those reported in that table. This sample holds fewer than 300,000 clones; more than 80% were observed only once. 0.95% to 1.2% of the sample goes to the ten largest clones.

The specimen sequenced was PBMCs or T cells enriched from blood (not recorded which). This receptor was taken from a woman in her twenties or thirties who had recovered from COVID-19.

This receptor has the CDR3 CASNPNDFSSYNEQFF. DNA sequence: TGTGCCAGTAACCCGAATGACTTCAGCTCCTACAATGAGCAGTTCTTC. The receptor chain draws on TRBV19 and TRBJ2-1; no confident D gene assignment can be made. Inclusive of the bounding cysteine and phenylalanine, the CDR3 is 16 residues long. Only CDR3 DNA remains: 48 bases, in frame from the first base. For CDR1 and CDR2, the germline V gene (reference sequence) lists LNHDA and SQIVND. The junction carries 16 bases between V and J, which are trimmed by 7 bases and 0 bases respectively.